These 30 T cell receptor beta chains were all obtained from the same sample, sequenced in a study of beta chain features in type 1 diabetes. Sequencing targeted expressed TCRB transcripts, as all isolated RNA had been reverse transcribed. The method was immunoSEQ multiplex PCR; TCRdb's version includes in-frame clones alone and lacks a portion of them. The sample has about 240,000 clones; about 25% are singletons. The sequencing sample was made of central memory CD4+ T cells from blood. Every receptor here comes from a man aged 30-40 years in good health.

This clone was observed many times. This chain joins TRBV4-2 and TRBJ2-1; no reliable D call. Per the germline V gene, CDR1 is LGHNA and CDR2 is YNFKEQ. V was pared by 1 base and J by 8 bases, with 12 bases between. This CDR3 is 14 amino acids long. CDR3 loop: CASSQVDFGYEQFF. The CDR3 coding sequence is TGTGCCAGCAGCCAAGTCGATTTCGGTTATGAGCAGTTCTTC.

In its sample, this clone was seen a few times. The J gene is TRBJ2-1, the V gene TRBV7-9, with D perhaps TRBD1 (5 bases). The CDR3 extends over 18 amino acids. Germline V gives CDR1 SEHNR, CDR2 FQNEAQ (reference sequence). V was cut by 7 bases and J by 0 bases, with 22 bases left in between. The CDR3 sequence is CASNLVSDSLLSYNEQFF. As DNA, the CDR3 is TGTGCCAGCAATTTGGTCTCCGACAGCCTTCTCTCCTACAATGAGCAGTTCTTC. Supplemented by reference TRBV7-9 and TRBJ2-1, the full variable domain reads DTGVSQNPRHKITKRGQNVTFRCDPISEHNRLYWYRQTLGQGPEFLTYFQNEAQLEKSRLLSDRFSAERPKGSFSTLEIQRTEQGDSAMYLCASNLVSDSLLSYNEQFFGPGTRLTVL.

Written as DNA, the CDR3 is TGTGCCTGGGATCCGGGACAGGGCTTTGGTAATGAGCAGTTCTTC. This gives the protein CAWDPGQGFGNEQFF. The chain recombines TRBV30 with TRBJ2-1, with 9 bases that match TRBD1. Germline V lookup: CDR1 GTSNPN, CDR2 SVGIG (reference sequence). The CDR3 loop spans 15 amino acids. V trimming: 5 bases; J trimming: 7 bases; junction bases outside the gene matches: 12.

J is TRBJ2-7 and V is TRBV7-2; D possibly corresponds to TRBD1 (5 bases). Deletions cut 6 bases from V and 0 bases from J, with 6 bases between. This CDR3 contains 12 residues. Germline V lookup: CDR1 SGHTA, CDR2 FQGNSA. This chain's CDR3 is CASRQDSYEQYF. For the CDR3, the DNA is TGTGCCAGCAGACAGGACTCCTACGAGCAGTACTTC.

This chain uses TRBV30 with TRBJ2-5; D is undetermined. The J call could be wrong; TRBJ2-7 is a better fit for the DNA end. The CDR3 has 13 amino acids. Germline CDR1 and CDR2: GTSNPN and SVGIG (reference sequence). Here the CDR3 DNA reads TGTGCCTGGAGTTACATCGGATCCTACGAGCAGTACTTC. It encodes CAWSYIGSYEQYF.

This clone has a handful of counts. The chain employs TRBV7-2 and TRBJ1-2; 8 bases are shared with TRBD1. Germline assignment: CDR1 SGHTA and CDR2 FQGNSA. V was pared by 4 bases and J by 4 bases, with 2 bases of the junction left unmatched. The CDR3 sequence is 13 residues long. The CDR3 coding sequence is TGTGCCAGCAGCTCCGGACAGGGCTATGGCTACACCTTC. Encoded protein: CASSSGQGYGYTF.

V is TRBV7-2 and J is TRBJ2-7; tentatively, D is TRBD1 or TRBD2 (6 bases each). CDR3 size: 15 residues. Trimming stripped 5 bases from V and 3 bases from J, with 17 bases between. Germline V gene lookup returns CDR1 SGHTA and CDR2 FQGNSA. In nucleotides, the CDR3 is TGTGCCAGCAGCCTGTGGGAACGGGGGCTCTACGAGCAGTACTTC. As protein: CASSLWERGLYEQYF.

The V and J genes are TRBV19 and TRBJ1-3; possible D gene TRBD1, 5 bases. Germline V gene sequence: CDR1 LNHDA, CDR2 SQIVND (reference sequence). The V and J ends lost 7 bases and 2 bases respectively, with 18 bases between them. This CDR3 is built from 16 residues. The CDR3 sequence: CASNSWDYWTGNTIYF. The CDR3 nucleotides read TGTGCCAGTAACAGTTGGGACTACTGGACTGGAAACACCATATATTTT.

Only a few counts were recorded for this clone. The rearrangement links TRBV2 to TRBJ2-1, with 8 bases matching TRBD1. Germline CDR1 SNHLY, CDR2 FYNNEI. CDR3 size: 14 residues. V shed 6 bases and J 6 bases; nucleotides not matched to a gene: 7. The CDR3: CASSRTTGGNEQFF. DNA for the CDR3: TGTGCCAGCAGCAGGACTACAGGGGGCAATGAGCAGTTCTTC. Complete variable domain (other parts from reference TRBV2 and TRBJ2-1): EPEVTQTPSHQVTQMGQEVILRCVPISNHLYFYWYRQILGQKVEFLVSFYNNEISEKSEIFDDQFSVERPDGSNFTLKIRSTKLEDSAMYFCASSRTTGGNEQFFGPGTRLTVL.

As regards this clone: The sample has other DNA sequences that encode this CDR3 too. This chain connects TRBV18 to TRBJ2-1; no reliable D call. CDR3 length: 15 residues. CDR1 is KGHSH, CDR2 LQKENI, per germline. V lost 3 bases, J lost 0 bases, and 9 bases lay in between. The CDR3 sequence: CASSPGRSSYNEQFF. For the CDR3, the DNA is TGTGCCAGCTCACCGGGCAGGAGCTCCTACAATGAGCAGTTCTTC.

This sequence joins TRBV28 and TRBJ2-7, with D hard to call. CDR1 is MDHEN, CDR2 SYDVKM, per germline. The V end lost 6 bases, the J end lost 2 bases, and 17 bases lay between the germline ends. The CDR3 is made up of 15 amino acids. Written as DNA, the CDR3 is TGTGCCAGCAGAGGCCCGAGCAGACCCCCCTACGAGCAGTACTTC. Translating it yields CASRGPSRPPYEQYF.

This clone was seen a handful of times. The chain recombines TRBV4-1 with TRBJ2-5, with D perhaps matching TRBD1 or TRBD2 (5 bases each). V was pared by 3 bases and J by 7 bases, with 27 bases between. Germline CDR1 MGHRA, CDR2 YSYEKL. CDR3 length equals 18 residues. CDR3 loop: CASSQETGLRGPGGTQYF. CDR3 in DNA: TGCGCCAGCAGCCAGGAAACTGGGCTCCGGGGCCCCGGAGGGACCCAGTACTTC.

The chain recombines TRBV2 with TRBJ2-7, with D unresolved. This CDR3 comprises 12 residues. Germline CDR1 is SNHLY and CDR2 is FYNNEI. V dropped 7 bases and J dropped 3 bases, with 10 bases sitting between them. This CDR3 reads CASKEGYYEQYF. The CDR3 bases are TGTGCCAGCAAAGAAGGGTACTACGAGCAGTACTTC. Using reference TRBV2 and TRBJ2-7 for the parts outside the CDR3, the full variable domain is EPEVTQTPSHQVTQMGQEVILRCVPISNHLYFYWYRQILGQKVEFLVSFYNNEISEKSEIFDDQFSVERPDGSNFTLKIRSTKLEDSAMYFCASKEGYYEQYFGPGTRLTVT.

The chain joins TRBV6-6 to TRBJ2-1; 12 nucleotides agree with TRBD2. Unmatched junction bases numbered 1, after V lost 2 bases and J lost 8 bases. CDR3 length: 14 amino acids. CDR1 and CDR2 (germline): MNHNY, SVGAGI (reference sequence). CDR3 coding DNA: TGTGCCAGCAGTTACGGGACTAGCGGGTATGAGCAGTTCTTC. Translation: CASSYGTSGYEQFF.

This clone was counted ten times or more. J is TRBJ2-1 and V is TRBV5-1; possible D gene TRBD2, 5 bases. This CDR3 region has 15 residues. Germline V gene sequence: CDR1 SGHRS, CDR2 YFSETQ. V lost 6 bases and J lost 5, with 18 bases in between. The CDR3 sequence: CASNSGLLLDNEQFF. DNA of the CDR3: TGCGCCAGCAACTCAGGACTGCTCCTTGACAATGAGCAGTTCTTC. Drawing the rest from reference TRBV5-1 and TRBJ2-1, the complete variable domain is KAGVTQTPRYLIKTRGQQVTLSCSPISGHRSVSWYQQTPGQGLQFLFEYFSETQRNKGNFPGRFSGRQFSNSRSEMNVSTLELGDSALYLCASNSGLLLDNEQFFGPGTRLTVL.

This clone was picked up a small number of times. CDR3 sequence: CASRSTSSWEQFF. The CDR3 region has the DNA TGTGCCAGCAGATCGACCTCCTCTTGGGAGCAGTTCTTC. The chain employs TRBV7-6 and TRBJ2-1; the D is unclear. Trimming removed 6 bases from V and 10 bases from J, with 16 bases in between. The CDR3 totals 13 residues. Germline V gene sequence: CDR1 SGHVS, CDR2 FNYEAQ. The full variable domain, in which reference TRBV7-6 and TRBJ2-1 provide the parts outside the CDR3, is GAGVSQSPRYKVTKRGQDVALRCDPISGHVSLYWYRQALGQGPEFLTYFNYEAQQDKSGLPNDRFSAERPEGSISTLTIQRTEQRDSAMYRCASRSTSSWEQFFGPGTRLTVL.

This clone was detected ten times or more. The chain combines TRBV28 with TRBJ1-3, with D possibly matching TRBD1 (6 bases). V lost 4 bases and J 2 bases, leaving 12 bases between the germline ends. Germline V gene lookup returns CDR1 MDHEN and CDR2 SYDVKM. The CDR3 sequence is 15 residues long. The CDR3 DNA follows: TGTGCCAGCAGTTACCCACAGGGAGCTGGAAACACCATATATTTT. Translated, it gives CASSYPQGAGNTIYF.

The V gene is TRBV7-9, the J gene TRBJ2-2, with D unclear. Between the trimmed V and J ends, which lost 0 bases and 10 bases, there was a span of 18 bases. Germline-derived CDR1 and CDR2 are SEHNR and FQNEAQ (reference sequence). The CDR3 contains 16 residues. CDR3 DNA sequence: TGTGCCAGCAGCTTAGCACTATCACCAAAGCATGTGGAGCTGTTTTTT. It translates to CASSLALSPKHVELFF.

Only a few counts were recorded for this clone. This sequence joins TRBV29-1 and TRBJ1-4; D may be TRBD1 (5 bases). Looked up from germline, CDR1 is SQVTM and CDR2 is ANQGSEA. Trimming took off 6 bases at V and 4 bases at J, with 15 bases between the two ends. This CDR3 is built from 14 residues. The CDR3 DNA is TGCAGCGTATCTTCAGGGCCTGGTAATGAAAAACTGTTTTTT. It specifies CSVSSGPGNEKLFF. Combining the CDR3 with reference TRBV29-1 and TRBJ1-4 gives the whole variable domain SAVISQKPSRDICQRGTSLTIQCQVDSQVTMMFWYRQQPGQSLTLIATANQGSEATYESGFVIDKFPISRPNLTFSTLTVSNMSPEDSSIYLCSVSSGPGNEKLFFGSGTQLSVL.

This clone was observed a handful of times. Here the CDR3 DNA reads TGTGCCAGCAGCCCCTCCCGGGGGTCAGATGAGCAGTTCTTC. It yields the protein CASSPSRGSDEQFF. The genes are TRBV6-6 and TRBJ2-1, with D possibly matching TRBD2 (6 bases). V was clipped by 6 bases and J by 8 bases, with 17 bases between them. Germline V gene sequence: CDR1 MNHNY, CDR2 SVGAGI (reference sequence). CDR3 length equals 14 residues.

This clone was seen ten or more times. The rearrangement joins TRBV15 to TRBJ1-4; D gene ambiguous. V lost 8 bases and J lost 0, with 10 bases in between. This CDR3 spans 14 amino acids. The germline V gene encodes CDR1 LNHNV and CDR2 YYDKDF (reference sequence). The CDR3 region is CATGSGSTNEKLFF. The CDR3, as DNA: TGTGCCACCGGCTCAGGTTCAACTAATGAAAAACTGTTTTTT.

The chain couples TRBV5-4 to TRBJ2-3, with a possible D match to TRBD1 (5 bases). Looked up from germline, CDR1 is SGHNT and CDR2 is YYREEE (reference sequence). The CDR3 covers 15 residues. Trimming took 0 bases from V and 8 from J, leaving 16 bases between them. CDR3 coding DNA: TGTGCCAGCAGCTTGGACAACCTAGGAAGGGGTACGCAGTATTTT. Encoded protein: CASSLDNLGRGTQYF.

V and J are TRBV30 and TRBJ2-7; D perhaps matches TRBD1 (5 bases). The germline V gene has CDR1 GTSNPN and CDR2 SVGIG (reference sequence). The CDR3 covers 12 residues. V gave up 2 bases and J gave up 6 bases, with 11 bases separating them. The CDR3 protein is CAWSPQGSEQYF. Here the CDR3 DNA reads TGTGCCTGGAGTCCTCAGGGTTCCGAGCAGTACTTC.

The chain carries TRBV10-2 and TRBJ2-1, with D uncertain. The CDR3 length is 14 residues. Germline loops: CDR1 WSHSY, CDR2 SAAADI. V was cut by 0 bases and J by 9 bases, with 12 bases left in between. The chain's CDR3 is CASSESIGLGEQFF. The CDR3 coding sequence is TGCGCCAGCAGTGAGTCGATTGGGCTAGGTGAGCAGTTCTTC.

The chain recombines TRBV28 with TRBJ1-5; no definite D call. Germline V CDR1 and CDR2: MDHEN, SYDVKM. This CDR3 has 14 residues. Trimming removed 7 bases from V and 4 bases from J, with 14 bases in between. The CDR3 loop is CASIRDSRNQPQHF. The DNA of the CDR3 is TGTGCCAGCATTCGGGATTCACGGAATCAGCCCCAGCATTTT. The full variable domain, rest sourced from reference TRBV28 and TRBJ1-5, is DVKVTQSSRYLVKRTGEKVFLECVQDMDHENMFWYRQDPGLGLRLIYFSYDVKMKEKGDIPEGYSVSREKKERFSLILESASTNQTSMYLCASIRDSRNQPQHFGDGTRLSIL.

The J gene is TRBJ1-2, the V gene TRBV15; D ambiguous. V lost 0 bases and J lost 4, with 12 bases in between. The CDR3 consists of 15 residues. Germline lookup yields CDR1 LNHNV and CDR2 YYDKDF (reference sequence). CDR3 amino acids: CATSRDVKEAYGYTF. The CDR3 coding sequence is TGTGCCACCAGCAGAGATGTGAAGGAGGCCTATGGCTACACCTTC.

The chain has TRBV7-9 and TRBJ2-7; tentatively, D is TRBD1 or TRBD2 (6 bases each). The V gene lost 0 bases and the J gene lost 6 bases, with 9 bases spanning the gap. The CDR3 runs 13 residues. CDR1 is SEHNR and CDR2 is FQNEAQ in the germline V gene (reference sequence). CDR3 amino acids: CASSLAGGGEQYF. The CDR3 bases are TGTGCCAGCAGCTTAGCGGGGGGCGGCGAGCAGTACTTC.

This clone was seen only a few times. The chain links TRBV7-9 to TRBJ1-1; unclear D gene. The CDR3 runs 13 residues. Trimming removed 5 bases at V and 1 base at J, with 8 bases between. CDR1 and CDR2 from the germline V gene are SEHNR and FQNEAQ (reference sequence). CDR3: CASSPNTNTEAFF. The CDR3 DNA is TGTGCCAGCAGCCCGAACACGAACACTGAAGCTTTCTTT.

This clone was recorded a few times. The rearrangement uses TRBV19 and TRBJ1-6; tentatively, D is TRBD1 (5 bases). The germline gives CDR1 LNHDA, CDR2 SQIVND (reference sequence). This CDR3 is 18 amino acids long. V lost 6 bases to trimming and J lost 9 bases, with 27 bases between them. The CDR3 region has the DNA TGTGCCAGTAGCGAACTGGTCTCCCGGAGGGGATTCGGTTCACCCCTCCACTTT. It encodes CASSELVSRRGFGSPLHF.

V and J are TRBV11-2 and TRBJ2-3; D may match TRBD1 or TRBD2 (5 bases each). V shed 3 bases and J shed 1 base, with 8 bases lying between them. Per germline, CDR1 SGHAT and CDR2 FQNNGV. The CDR3 runs 14 residues. CDR3 nucleotide sequence: TGTGCCAGCAGCTTTCTGGGGGGCACAGATACGCAGTATTTT. Amino acid sequence: CASSFLGGTDTQYF.